This TCR beta chain derives from a study of T cells after yellow fever vaccination. Turning to the study itself: Fractions of limited cellularity were prepared by means of SMART-Seq v4 Ultra Low Input.

TCRdb re-called the 5' RACE reads with MiXCR, one entry per CDR3 protein. The top ten hold roughly 18% of the sample, which has around 400,000 distinct CDR3 sequences, around a tenth seen once. The CDR3 consists of 15 residues. V gave up 1 base and J gave up 0 bases, with 9 bases separating them. Study findings and constraints: Post-booster reappearance was seen for most primary-vaccination clones (roughly 97% CD4, around 90% CD8). Sorted repertoires could include abundant contaminating clonotypes from bulk cells.

This clonotype was counted many times. No antigen is known for it. The TCR was taken from a man younger than 35 who received the YFV17D yellow fever vaccine. This sequence joins TRBV12-3 or TRBV12-4 and TRBJ2-5, with D possibly being TRBD1 (6 bases). Sequenced here: PBMCs, sampled on the day of the first yellow fever vaccination. The CDR3 DNA reads as TGTGCCAGCAGTTTAGGGACAGAGTACCAAGAGACCCAGTACTTC. The encoded protein is CASSLGTEYQETQYF.